The present entry profiles one TCR beta chain with its context. The target antigen is unknown. Use of 60 Vbeta and 13 Jbeta primers characterized the PCR. Original processing notes: Roughly 81 million unique TCR beta chains, 9 million to 11 million shared, were counted in a later analysis. Using immunoSEQ multiplex PCR, the repertoire was profiled, and TCRdb retains in-frame clones only, with some absent. V and J calls and clone size are copied from that table; D and trimming were computed from the DNA. The sample records over 100,000 clones, 8.5% being singletons. This entry is derived from a study of cytomegalovirus exposure and HLA in healthy donors. Study-wide background: The study's early data release held some 85 million unique TCRs from HLA-typed donors. Study findings and constraints: Follow-up analysis later connected one missense variant in DCLRE1C with trimming of TCR beta V- and J-genes. Three chains linked to CMV were shown in vitro to be specific for CMV antigens.

The V and J ends lost 4 bases and 3 bases, in that order; junction bases with no gene match: 12. The CDR3 sequence is 19 residues long. In germline, CDR1 is SGHRS, CDR2 YFSETQ. The sequencing sample was made of PBMCs. The clonotype originates from a man aged 40-49 years in good health and CMV-seronegative. The chain combines TRBV5-1 with TRBJ2-3, with TRBD2 identical over 15 bases. DNA of the CDR3: TGCGCCAGCAGCCCTCGGACTAGCGGGGGGGCGACGGTAACAGATACGCAGTATTTT. Protein sequence: CASSPRTSGGATVTDTQYF.